This is a list of T cell receptor beta chains from one sample in a study of cytomegalovirus exposure and HLA in healthy donors. The method was immunoSEQ multiplex PCR; TCRdb's version includes in-frame clones alone and lacks a portion of them. Of tens of thousands of clones listed, 70% to 90% were seen once; the top ten hold 3%. Sample: PBMCs. These receptors all stem from a man aged 25-40 years in good health and CMV-seronegative. Each CDR3 is given with its conserved first and last residue. D genes are given only for firm matches. Size values are once, few and many counts, or a class for expanded clones, and some rows have none.

v_call: TRBV10-1
d_call: TRBD2
clone_size: NA
j_call: TRBJ2-5
cdr3_nt: TGCGCCAACCCGGAAAATAGCGGGGGGCCGGGGACCCAGTACTTC
cdr3_aa: CANPENSGGPGTQYF

v_call: TRBV4-2
d_call: NA
clone_size: few
j_call: TRBJ1-2
cdr3_nt: TGTGCCAGCAGCCAAGCTTCGGCAGGGCACTATGGCTACACCTTC
cdr3_aa: CASSQASAGHYGYTF

v_call: TRBV11-2
d_call: TRBD1
clone_size: NA
j_call: TRBJ1-1
cdr3_nt: TGTGCCAGCAGCCACAGGGGGCGGAACACTGAAGCTTTCTTT
cdr3_aa: CASSHRGRNTEAFF

v_call: TRBV14
d_call: TRBD1
clone_size: NA
j_call: TRBJ1-4
cdr3_nt: TGTGCCAGCAGCCCGTACAGGGGGCTTCGAGAAAAACTGTTTTTT
cdr3_aa: CASSPYRGLREKLFF

v_call: TRBV19
d_call: NA
clone_size: NA
j_call: TRBJ1-5
cdr3_nt: TGTGCCAGTAGTGTGAGGGTCGGCAATCAGCCCCAGCATTTT
cdr3_aa: CASSVRVGNQPQHF

v_call: TRBV7-9
d_call: TRBD1
clone_size: few
j_call: TRBJ1-6
cdr3_nt: TGTGCCAGCAGCGGACCGGGACAGGGAAATTCACCCCTCCACTTT
cdr3_aa: CASSGPGQGNSPLHF

v_call: TRBV7-8
d_call: NA
clone_size: NA
j_call: TRBJ1-1
cdr3_nt: TGTGCCAGCAGCCTTGCATTGGGAGGCACTGAAGCTTTCTTT
cdr3_aa: CASSLALGGTEAFF

v_call: TRBV25-1
d_call: TRBD1
clone_size: NA
j_call: TRBJ1-1
cdr3_nt: TGTGCCAGCAGTGACCCAGGGGGAGTGAACACTGAAGCTTTCTTT
cdr3_aa: CASSDPGGVNTEAFF

v_call: TRBV5-4
d_call: NA
clone_size: NA
j_call: TRBJ1-2
cdr3_nt: TGTGCCAGCAGCGAGGCGGGGACGGAGTTACGCCCCTACACCTTC
cdr3_aa: CASSEAGTELRPYTF

v_call: TRBV2
d_call: NA
clone_size: NA
j_call: TRBJ2-1
cdr3_nt: TGTGCCAGCAGTGGGCAGAACAGGTACAATGAGCAGTTCTTC
cdr3_aa: CASSGQNRYNEQFF

v_call: TRBV19
d_call: NA
clone_size: NA
j_call: TRBJ2-1
cdr3_nt: TGTGCCAGTAGTAGAGGCCCTTCGGATGAGCAGTTCTTC
cdr3_aa: CASSRGPSDEQFF

v_call: TRBV9
d_call: NA
clone_size: NA
j_call: TRBJ2-5
cdr3_nt: TGTGCCAGCAGCGTAGGCCAGAAAGAGACCCAGTACTTC
cdr3_aa: CASSVGQKETQYF

v_call: TRBV2
d_call: NA
clone_size: NA
j_call: TRBJ1-6
cdr3_nt: TGTGCCAGCAACCAGGGGATTTATAATTCACCCCTCCACTTT
cdr3_aa: CASNQGIYNSPLHF

v_call: TRBV29-1
d_call: NA
clone_size: NA
j_call: TRBJ1-2
cdr3_nt: TGCAGCGTTGATAGGGGAGACAGGAACTATGGCTACACCTTC
cdr3_aa: CSVDRGDRNYGYTF

v_call: TRBV5-1
d_call: NA
clone_size: once
j_call: TRBJ1-2
cdr3_nt: TGCGCCAGCAGCTTGGGGCGGGCCTCTTCGGTTTTTGGCTACACCTTC
cdr3_aa: CASSLGRASSVFGYTF

v_call: TRBV6-1
d_call: NA
clone_size: NA
j_call: TRBJ2-2
cdr3_nt: TGTGCCAGCAGTGAAAATTTCGACAGGAACACCGGGGAGCTGTTTTTT
cdr3_aa: CASSENFDRNTGELFF

v_call: TRBV6-1
d_call: NA
clone_size: NA
j_call: TRBJ2-5
cdr3_nt: TGTGCCAGCAGTCCGGGGCAGGGGGAGACCCAGTACTTC
cdr3_aa: CASSPGQGETQYF

v_call: TRBV5-6
d_call: TRBD2
clone_size: NA
j_call: TRBJ2-7
cdr3_nt: TGTGCCAGCAGCGGGGGACTATTCGTGGGTGGTTACGAGCAGTACTTC
cdr3_aa: CASSGGLFVGGYEQYF

v_call: TRBV7-3
d_call: TRBD2
clone_size: once
j_call: TRBJ2-2
cdr3_nt: TGTGCCAGCAGCTTCCTAGCGGGGACCACCGGGGAGCTGTTTTTT
cdr3_aa: CASSFLAGTTGELFF

v_call: TRBV19
d_call: NA
clone_size: NA
j_call: TRBJ1-2
cdr3_nt: TGTGCCAGCAACCAGGGGAGACACACCTTC
cdr3_aa: CASNQGRHTF

v_call: TRBV4-3
d_call: NA
clone_size: NA
j_call: TRBJ2-7
cdr3_nt: TGCGCCAGCAGCCAAGATATAACAGCCTACGAGCAGTACTTC
cdr3_aa: CASSQDITAYEQYF

v_call: TRBV6-1
d_call: TRBD1
clone_size: NA
j_call: TRBJ1-2
cdr3_nt: TGTGCCAGCGACAGGGGGCGAAGTGTGGACTATGGCTACACCTTC
cdr3_aa: CASDRGRSVDYGYTF

v_call: TRBV6-1
d_call: NA
clone_size: NA
j_call: TRBJ2-6
cdr3_nt: TGTGCCAGCAGTGAACAGGTCTCTGGGGCCAACGTCCTGACTTTC
cdr3_aa: CASSEQVSGANVLTF

v_call: TRBV29-1
d_call: TRBD1
clone_size: NA
j_call: TRBJ2-2
cdr3_nt: TGCAGCGTTGAAAATCCTGTCGACGAGACAGGGTTAGCCGGGGAGCTGTTTTTT
cdr3_aa: CSVENPVDETGLAGELFF

v_call: TRBV7-7
d_call: TRBD1
clone_size: NA
j_call: TRBJ2-5
cdr3_nt: TGTGCTAGCAGCCAGACAGGGGCCGTTCAAGAGACCCAGTACTTC
cdr3_aa: CASSQTGAVQETQYF

v_call: TRBV2
d_call: NA
clone_size: NA
j_call: TRBJ2-3
cdr3_nt: TGTGCCAGCAGTGAAGCTGCGGCTACCGGCCCGCGGGATACGCAGTATTTT
cdr3_aa: CASSEAAATGPRDTQYF

v_call: TRBV18
d_call: NA
clone_size: NA
j_call: TRBJ1-2
cdr3_nt: TGTGCCAGCTCACCACAGAACAGAAATACTAACTATGGCTACACCTTC
cdr3_aa: CASSPQNRNTNYGYTF

v_call: TRBV5-1
d_call: TRBD2
clone_size: once
j_call: TRBJ2-3
cdr3_nt: TGCGCCAGCAGCTTTCTAGCGGGGTCGCGCATCACAGATACGCAGTATTTT
cdr3_aa: CASSFLAGSRITDTQYF

v_call: TRBV7-2
d_call: TRBD1
clone_size: NA
j_call: TRBJ2-2
cdr3_nt: TGTGCCAGCAGCTCGTTACAGGGGACCGGGGAGCTGTTTTTT
cdr3_aa: CASSSLQGTGELFF

v_call: TRBV5-7
d_call: NA
clone_size: NA
j_call: TRBJ2-1
cdr3_nt: TGTGCCAGCAGCTTGGCCTCGCGGGGGCCAACCTACAATGAGCAGTTCTTC
cdr3_aa: CASSLASRGPTYNEQFF

v_call: TRBV11-2
d_call: NA
clone_size: NA
j_call: TRBJ1-1
cdr3_nt: TGTGCCAGCAGCTTAGATCTGAGTTCCACTGAAGCTTTCTTT
cdr3_aa: CASSLDLSSTEAFF

v_call: TRBV7-9
d_call: NA
clone_size: NA
j_call: TRBJ1-3
cdr3_nt: TGTGCCAGCAGCCGATCCGAGGGAAACACCATATATTTT
cdr3_aa: CASSRSEGNTIYF

v_call: TRBV28
d_call: TRBD1
clone_size: once
j_call: TRBJ2-5
cdr3_nt: TGTGCCAGCAGTCGACAGGGGGCCGGGGAGACCCAGTACTTC
cdr3_aa: CASSRQGAGETQYF

v_call: TRBV19
d_call: TRBD1
clone_size: NA
j_call: TRBJ2-2
cdr3_nt: TGTGCCAGTAGTAGACAGGGGAACACCGGGGAGCTGTTTTTT
cdr3_aa: CASSRQGNTGELFF

v_call: TRBV28
d_call: NA
clone_size: NA
j_call: TRBJ2-1
cdr3_nt: TGTGCCAGCAGTCCCCCCGGTTACAATGAGCAGTTCTTC
cdr3_aa: CASSPPGYNEQFF

v_call: TRBV29-1
d_call: TRBD1
clone_size: NA
j_call: TRBJ1-2
cdr3_nt: TGCAGCGTTGAAGCGCGACAGGGGGCCGTCGATGGCTACACCTTC
cdr3_aa: CSVEARQGAVDGYTF

v_call: TRBV15
d_call: TRBD1
clone_size: NA
j_call: TRBJ2-6
cdr3_nt: TGTGCCACCAGCCCGACAGGGTGGAGATCTGGGGCCAACGTCCTGACTTTC
cdr3_aa: CATSPTGWRSGANVLTF

v_call: TRBV7-8
d_call: TRBD1
clone_size: once
j_call: TRBJ1-2
cdr3_nt: TGTGCCAGCAGCTCGACAGGGGGCGTTGGCTACACCTTC
cdr3_aa: CASSSTGGVGYTF

v_call: TRBV18
d_call: NA
clone_size: NA
j_call: TRBJ2-3
cdr3_nt: TGTGCCAGCTCACCTTCGATGGGCCCTACGATAAGGTCTGATACGCAGTATTTT
cdr3_aa: CASSPSMGPTIRSDTQYF

v_call: TRBV7-2
d_call: NA
clone_size: NA
j_call: TRBJ1-4
cdr3_nt: TGTGCCAGCAGCCCCCGAAGCCTCAGGGGTGCTGAAAAACTGTTTTTT
cdr3_aa: CASSPRSLRGAEKLFF

v_call: TRBV9
d_call: NA
clone_size: NA
j_call: TRBJ1-2
cdr3_nt: TGTGCCAGCCGACTCGGTGACCGACAGACCAACTATGGCTACACCTTC
cdr3_aa: CASRLGDRQTNYGYTF

v_call: TRBV27
d_call: TRBD1
clone_size: once
j_call: TRBJ1-3
cdr3_nt: TGTGCCAGCAGACGGACAGGAGGAAACACCATATATTTT
cdr3_aa: CASRRTGGNTIYF

v_call: TRBV28
d_call: NA
clone_size: NA
j_call: TRBJ1-1
cdr3_nt: TGTGCCAGCACCTTCGACAGCTCACAAAACACTGAAGCTTTCTTT
cdr3_aa: CASTFDSSQNTEAFF

v_call: TRBV25-1
d_call: NA
clone_size: few
j_call: TRBJ2-2
cdr3_nt: TGTGCCAGCAGGGAGACCGGGGAGCTGTTTTTT
cdr3_aa: CASRETGELFF

v_call: TRBV11-3
d_call: NA
clone_size: once
j_call: TRBJ2-1
cdr3_nt: TGTGCCAGCAGCTTAGGGGGGGGCGGGCATGAGCAGTTCTTC
cdr3_aa: CASSLGGGGHEQFF

v_call: TRBV5-4
d_call: TRBD1
clone_size: NA
j_call: TRBJ1-2
cdr3_nt: TGTGCCAGCACCAGGACAGGTAGAAACTATGGCTACACCTTC
cdr3_aa: CASTRTGRNYGYTF